One and the same sample provided the 20 T cell receptor beta chains below, sequenced in a study of blood T cell repertoires in COVID-19. Method: immunoSEQ multiplex PCR; TCRdb's copy keeps in-frame clones and lacks some. The repertoire consists of under 95,000 clones, with 75% to 90% occurring once and the leading ten covering roughly a sixth. Input material: peripheral blood. The source is a woman older than 75 with acute or convalescent COVID-19.

The chain uses TRBV9 and TRBJ2-1; the D gene is possibly TRBD2 (5 bases). Germline CDR1 SGDLS, CDR2 YYNGEE. The CDR3 has 15 residues. V lost 0 bases and J 1 base, leaving 8 bases between the germline ends. CDR3 DNA: TGTGCCAGCAGCGTAGCGGGGTTTTCCTACAATGAGCAGTTCTTC. It yields the protein CASSVAGFSYNEQFF.

CDR3 residues: CASSLRTGLPNYGYTF. DNA for the CDR3: TGTGCCAGCAGCTTGCGGACAGGACTACCCAACTATGGCTACACCTTC. This sequence joins TRBV7-2 and TRBJ1-2; 7 bases are a match to TRBD1. This CDR3 region has 16 residues. Germline CDR1 reads SGHTA; CDR2 reads FQGNSA. V lost 3 bases to trimming and J lost 2 bases; unmatched junction nucleotides: 9. The full variable domain, its missing parts supplied by reference TRBV7-2 and TRBJ1-2, is GAGVSQSPSNKVTEKGKDVELRCDPISGHTALYWYRQSLGQGLEFLIYFQGNSAPDKSGLPSDRFSAERTGGSVSTLTIQRTQQEDSAVYLCASSLRTGLPNYGYTFGSGTRLTVV.

V usage is TRBV5-4 and J usage is TRBJ2-2; TRBD1 matches 8 bases. V trimming: 4 bases; J trimming: 7 bases; junction bases outside the gene matches: 6. The CDR3 has 14 residues. Per the germline V gene, CDR1 is SGHNT and CDR2 is YYREEE (reference sequence). CDR3 coding DNA: TGTGCCAGCAGCGTCCAGGGGGCGGGCGGGGAGCTGTTTTTT. It specifies CASSVQGAGGELFF.

The J gene is TRBJ1-2, the V gene TRBV27; no firm D call. The CDR3 loop spans 13 amino acids. V was shortened by 3 bases and J by 7 bases, with 12 bases between the two germline ends. CDR1 MNHEY and CDR2 SMNVEV come from the germline V gene (reference sequence). CDR3 protein: CASSFSTTGGYTF. CDR3 DNA sequence: TGTGCCAGCAGTTTTTCTACGACGGGTGGCTACACCTTC.

The chain combines TRBV19 with TRBJ1-1; D is perhaps TRBD1 (6 bases). V dropped 6 bases and J dropped 0 bases, with 11 bases sitting between them. The CDR3 loop spans 14 amino acids. The germline CDR1 and CDR2 sequences are LNHDA and SQIVND (reference sequence). Written as DNA, the CDR3 is TGTGCCAGTAGGCTACAGGGTGTGAACACTGAAGCTTTCTTT. Translated: CASRLQGVNTEAFF. Drawing the rest from reference TRBV19 and TRBJ1-1, the complete variable domain is DGGITQSPKYLFRKEGQNVTLSCEQNLNHDAMYWYRQDPGQGLRLIYYSQIVNDFQKGDIAEGYSVSREKKESFPLTVTSAQKNPTAFYLCASRLQGVNTEAFFGQGTRLTVV.

V usage is TRBV4-1 and J usage is TRBJ1-2, with D perhaps TRBD1 (5 bases). CDR1 and CDR2 (germline): MGHRA, YSYEKL. Between the trimmed V and J ends, which lost 0 bases and 8 bases, there was a span of 16 bases. The CDR3 loop spans 15 amino acids. CDR3 DNA: TGCGCCAGCAGCCAAGATTTCGGGCAGGGTAGAGGCTACACCTTC. It specifies CASSQDFGQGRGYTF.

The V and J genes are TRBV3-1 (or the pseudogene TRBV3-2) and TRBJ2-1, with TRBD2 matching 12 bases. The germline V gene encodes CDR1 LGHDT and CDR2 YNNKEL (reference sequence). The CDR3 contains 17 residues. The junction had 6 bases not matched to a gene; V was cut back by 4 bases and J by 2 bases. CDR3 sequence: CASSRSSGGAAYNEQFF. The CDR3 bases are TGTGCCAGCAGCCGTTCTAGCGGGGGGGCAGCCTACAATGAGCAGTTCTTC.

Only one count was recorded for this clone. The chain carries TRBV19 and TRBJ1-4; the match to TRBD1 covers 7 bases. Trimming took 4 bases from V and 8 from J; bases not matched to a gene: 4. This CDR3 region has 13 residues. Germline V gives CDR1 LNHDA, CDR2 SQIVND (reference sequence). The CDR3, as DNA: TGTGCCAGTAGTAAGGGGGCTTGGGAAAAACTGTTTTTT. It yields the protein CASSKGAWEKLFF. Variable domain in full (rest from reference TRBV19 and TRBJ1-4): DGGITQSPKYLFRKEGQNVTLSCEQNLNHDAMYWYRQDPGQGLRLIYYSQIVNDFQKGDIAEGYSVSREKKESFPLTVTSAQKNPTAFYLCASSKGAWEKLFFGSGTQLSVL.

This CDR3 is CASSFLARQGGLFF. Here the CDR3 DNA reads TGTGCCAGCAGCTTCCTAGCTCGACAGGGTGGGCTGTTTTTT. The chain links TRBV11-2 to TRBJ2-2; 7 bases fit TRBD1. Losses at the gene ends were 3 bases for V and 13 bases for J; bases not matched to a gene: 11. The CDR3 has 14 residues. Germline assignment: CDR1 SGHAT and CDR2 FQNNGV.

CDR3 in DNA: TGCGCCAGCAGCCAAGGCCGTGACAGAAGATACTATGGCTACACCTTC. As protein: CASSQGRDRRYYGYTF. The rearrangement joins TRBV4-1 to TRBJ1-2, with D possibly matching TRBD1 (5 bases). The V end was cut by 1 base, the J end by 3 bases, with 15 bases between. This CDR3 comprises 16 residues. Germline values: CDR1 MGHRA, CDR2 YSYEKL.

This chain joins TRBV3-1 (or the pseudogene TRBV3-2) and TRBJ1-2; D remains ambiguous. Trimming took off 5 bases at V and 2 bases at J, with 15 bases between the two ends. The CDR3 contains 15 residues. The germline CDR1 and CDR2 sequences are LGHDT and YNNKEL (reference sequence). This chain's CDR3 is CASSSPRQTNYGYTF. The CDR3 bases are TGTGCCAGCAGCTCACCGAGGCAGACCAACTATGGCTACACCTTC.

The chain is built from TRBV5-1 and TRBJ2-1; TRBD2 matches 7 bases. The CDR3 is 15 amino acids. Germline lookup yields CDR1 SGHRS and CDR2 YFSETQ. V shed 4 bases and J 2 bases; nucleotides not matched to a gene: 6. The CDR3 reads CASSPLAATYNEQFF. CDR3 sequence (DNA): TGCGCCAGCAGCCCGCTAGCGGCTACCTACAATGAGCAGTTCTTC.

This CDR3 is CASSLGGDSVDYGYTF. The CDR3 region has the DNA TGTGCCAGCAGCTTAGGGGGGGACAGCGTTGACTATGGCTACACCTTC. The chain links TRBV11-2 to TRBJ1-2; 7 bases agree with TRBD1. V shed 1 base and J 3 bases; nucleotides not matched to a gene: 8. This CDR3 has 16 residues. Germline V gives CDR1 SGHAT, CDR2 FQNNGV.

The chain employs TRBV5-1 and TRBJ2-3; 8 positions match TRBD2. V was clipped by 4 bases and J by 3 bases; unmatched bases: 7. Germline loops: CDR1 SGHRS, CDR2 YFSETQ. The length of the CDR3 is 15 residues. The CDR3 coding sequence is TGCGCCAGCAGCCCCGTAGCGGGGATTACAGATACGCAGTATTTT. This sequence encodes CASSPVAGITDTQYF.

The table lists this clone with a few counts. The V and J genes are TRBV7-3 and TRBJ1-1; maybe TRBD1 (6 bases). This CDR3 region has 14 residues. Germline loops: CDR1 SGHTA, CDR2 FQGTGA. V lost 5 bases to trimming and J lost 1 base, with 11 bases between them. The CDR3 loop is CASSRGHPNTEAFF. The CDR3 nucleotides read TGTGCCAGCAGCAGGGGACACCCGAACACTGAAGCTTTCTTT. The full variable domain, with the rest looked up from reference TRBV7-3 and TRBJ1-1, is GAGVSQTPSNKVTEKGKYVELRCDPISGHTALYWYRQSLGQGPEFLIYFQGTGAADDSGLPNDRFFAVRPEGSVSTLKIQRTERGDSAVYLCASSRGHPNTEAFFGQGTRLTVV.

The J gene is TRBJ1-6, the V gene TRBV3-1 (or the pseudogene TRBV3-2); D is ambiguous. The CDR3 length is 15 residues. V lost 1 base and J 10 bases, leaving 14 bases between the germline ends. Germline loops: CDR1 LGHDT, CDR2 YNNKEL (reference sequence). CDR3 protein: CASSQGVRSGSPLHF. CDR3 nucleotide sequence: TGTGCCAGCAGCCAAGGGGTCCGGTCGGGATCACCCCTCCACTTT.

This sequence joins TRBV28 and TRBJ2-7, with D maybe TRBD2 (5 bases). Germline CDR1 reads MDHEN; CDR2 reads SYDVKM. The V end was cut by 2 bases, the J end by 3 bases, with 8 bases between. The CDR3 is 13 residues long. CDR3 coding DNA: TGTGCCAGCAGTTTAATAACTAGCTACGAGCAGTACTTC. Translation: CASSLITSYEQYF.

The V call is TRBV3-1 (or the pseudogene TRBV3-2), the J call TRBJ1-1; D is possibly TRBD1 (5 bases). The CDR3 contains 13 residues. V was pared by 1 base and J by 6 bases, with 9 bases between. CDR1 is LGHDT and CDR2 is YNNKEL in the germline V gene (reference sequence). CDR3 loop: CASSQGWTPEAFF. The CDR3 coding sequence is TGTGCCAGCAGCCAAGGATGGACACCTGAAGCTTTCTTT.

The rearrangement links TRBV5-6 to TRBJ2-5; 9 bases line up with TRBD1. The CDR3 sequence is 15 residues long. Germline CDR1 is SGHDT and CDR2 is YYEEEE. V was pared by 4 bases and J by 5 bases, with 9 bases of the junction left unmatched. The CDR3 reads CASSTGQGVGETQYF. Written as DNA, the CDR3 is TGTGCCAGCAGCACGGGACAGGGAGTAGGGGAGACCCAGTACTTC. The full variable domain, in which reference TRBV5-6 and TRBJ2-5 provide the parts outside the CDR3, is DAGVTQSPTHLIKTRGQQVTLRCSPKSGHDTVSWYQQALGQGPQFIFQYYEEEERQRGNFPDRFSGHQFPNYSSELNVNALLLGDSALYLCASSTGQGVGETQYFGPGTRLLVL.

This clone was seen just once. The J gene is TRBJ1-2, the V gene TRBV28; a weak D match, TRBD1 (6 bases). This CDR3 is built from 15 residues. Germline V gene lookup returns CDR1 MDHEN and CDR2 SYDVKM. With 2 bases removed from V and 2 bases from J, the gap between germline ends came to 12 bases. CDR3 region: CASSLTGLENYGYTF. The CDR3 DNA reads as TGTGCCAGCAGTTTAACAGGGTTGGAAAACTATGGCTACACCTTC.